These 20 T cell receptor beta chains were sequenced from one sample in a study of CD8+CD57+ T cells in acquired aplastic anemia. Sequencing was done on patients that had shown CD8+CD57+ cell expansion by flow cytometry. Genomic DNA acted as the template from which TCR beta VDJ combination and CDR3 sequence profiling were carried out. TCRdb ran MiXCR on the reads and lists one entry per CDR3 protein. Found here are a few hundred thousand distinct CDR3 sequences, roughly 34% of them singletons; the top ten hold nearly 0.85%. Sequenced material: sorted CD4+, CD8+, or CD8+CD57+ T cells (not recorded which) from PBMCs. The origin of the receptors is a human donor with aplastic anemia.

The J gene is TRBJ2-5, the V gene TRBV28, with D unresolved. The DNA end is more similar to TRBJ2-7, so the J call may be wrong. The CDR3 extends over 13 amino acids. Germline V CDR1 and CDR2: MDHEN, SYDVKM. The CDR3 loop is CASRTGGPYEQYF. Here the CDR3 DNA reads TGTGCCAGCAGAACGGGCGGCCCCTACGAGCAGTACTTC.

The chain couples TRBV15 to TRBJ2-6; D assignment may be TRBD1 or TRBD2 (5 bases each). The germline gives CDR1 LNHNV, CDR2 YYDKDF (reference sequence). V was trimmed by 5 bases and J by 0 bases, leaving 17 bases between them. CDR3 length: 18 amino acids. This CDR3 is CATSGRRDGSSGANVLTF. CDR3 DNA: TGTGCCACCAGCGGAAGACGGGACGGGTCCTCTGGGGCCAACGTCCTGACTTTC. Full variable domain (missing parts from reference TRBV15 and TRBJ2-6): DAMVIQNPRYQVTQFGKPVTLSCSQTLNHNVMYWYQQKSSQAPKLLFHYYDKDFNNEADTPDNFQSRRPNTSFCFLDIRSPGLGDTAMYLCATSGRRDGSSGANVLTFGAGSRLTVL.

There are many counts of this clonotype. The genes are TRBV6-1 and TRBJ1-6; unclear D gene. Germline assignment: CDR1 MNHNS and CDR2 SASEGT. The CDR3 length is 12 residues. Deletions cut 2 bases from V and 19 bases from J, with 15 bases between. CDR3 nucleotides: TGTGCCAGCAGTGAATTTCAGCTACGGTGTCACTTT. It specifies CASSEFQLRCHF.

The table lists this clonotype with a few counts. The rearrangement uses TRBV7-2 and TRBJ2-7, with D possibly matching TRBD1 (5 bases). This CDR3 has 15 residues. Germline V lookup: CDR1 SGHTA, CDR2 FQGNSA. The V gene lost 5 bases and the J gene lost 0 bases, with 14 bases spanning the gap. The DNA for the CDR3 is TGTGCCAGCAGCCGCCCGGACACTCTCTCCTACGAGCAGTACTTC. This gives the protein CASSRPDTLSYEQYF.

The chain has TRBV9 and TRBJ1-4, with unresolved D. The CDR3 loop spans 15 amino acids. Germline V gives CDR1 SGDLS, CDR2 YYNGEE. Trimming pared 3 bases from V and 3 bases from J, leaving 12 bases between. The DNA for the CDR3 is TGTGCCAGCAGCGATGAGCAGGCGGCTAATGAAAAACTGTTTTTT. As protein: CASSDEQAANEKLFF.

This clonotype was seen at least ten times. V and J are TRBV20-1 and TRBJ2-5; D gene ambiguous. Germline CDR1 and CDR2: DFQATT and SNEGSKA (reference sequence). The CDR3 spans 12 residues. The V end lost 2 bases, the J end lost 3 bases, and 7 bases lay between the germline ends. The CDR3 loop is CSARYVEETQYF. The CDR3 DNA sequence: TGCAGTGCTAGATACGTAGAAGAGACCCAGTACTTC.

This clonotype showed up just a few times. This chain uses TRBV25-1 with TRBJ2-6; D is undetermined. Per the germline V gene, CDR1 is MGHDK and CDR2 is SYGVNS. The CDR3 loop spans 13 amino acids. With 4 bases removed from V and 4 bases from J, the gap between germline ends came to 5 bases. CDR3 in amino acids: CASSGVGANVLTF. CDR3 nucleotide sequence: TGTGCCAGCAGTGGGGTGGGGGCCAACGTCCTGACTTTC. Looking up the rest from reference TRBV25-1 and TRBJ2-6 gives the full variable domain: EADIYQTPRYLVIGTGKKITLECSQTMGHDKMYWYQQDPGMELHLIHYSYGVNSTEKGDLSSESTVSRIRTEHFPLTLESARPSHTSQYLCASSGVGANVLTFGAGSRLTVL.

This clonotype was observed at least ten times. The V gene is TRBV2, the J gene TRBJ2-1, with a tentative D call TRBD2 (5 bases). The CDR3 runs to 14 residues. Between the trimmed V and J ends, which lost 6 bases and 7 bases, there was a span of 16 bases. CDR1 and CDR2 (germline): SNHLY, FYNNEI. The CDR3 here is CASRGSGDMNEQFF. CDR3 sequence (DNA): TGTGCCAGCAGGGGAAGCGGAGATATGAATGAGCAGTTCTTC.

This clonotype was seen repeatedly, ten times or more. The chain employs TRBV7-3 and TRBJ2-5; 7 positions agree with TRBD1. J gave up 9 bases and V 3 bases, and 7 bases lay outside the gene matches. The CDR3 is 13 residues long. Germline V gives CDR1 SGHTA, CDR2 FQGTGA. The CDR3 loop reads CASSLTGQGAQYF. CDR3 coding DNA: TGTGCCAGCAGCTTGACAGGCCAGGGGGCCCAGTACTTC.

The sample holds many counts of this clonotype. This chain joins TRBV2 and TRBJ2-5; 7 bases map to TRBD2. J was trimmed by 5 bases and V by 3 bases; bases with no gene match: 6. Germline V gives CDR1 SNHLY, CDR2 FYNNEI. There are 14 residues in the CDR3. The CDR3 is CASSDDLAAETQYF. The CDR3 bases are TGTGCCAGCAGTGATGATCTAGCGGCCGAGACCCAGTACTTC.

This clonotype came up a few times. V gene TRBV20-1 combines with J gene TRBJ1-2, with no clear D. Germline V gives CDR1 DFQATT, CDR2 SNEGSKA (reference sequence). This CDR3 contains 15 residues. V was trimmed by 6 bases and J by 8 bases, leaving 25 bases between them. The CDR3 loop reads CSATHPGVQDRGYTF. As DNA, the CDR3 is TGCAGTGCCACCCACCCAGGCGTCCAGGATAGAGGCTACACCTTC.

This clonotype was recorded at least ten times. The chain combines TRBV6-1 with TRBJ1-6; D unclear. This CDR3 contains 11 residues. The V gene lost 6 bases and the J gene lost 13 bases, with 10 bases spanning the gap. Germline loops: CDR1 MNHNS, CDR2 SASEGT. The CDR3 loop is CASSAFGPLHF. DNA for the CDR3: TGTGCCAGCAGCGCCTTCGGGCCCCTCCACTTT.

The chain links TRBV10-3 to TRBJ2-1; 7 bases map to TRBD1. Per germline, CDR1 ENHRY and CDR2 SYGVKD. Trimming took 6 bases from V and 7 from J; bases not matched to a gene: 3. The CDR3 runs to 12 residues. The CDR3 here is CAIRSTGNEQFF. The DNA of the CDR3 is TGTGCCATCAGGTCGACAGGGAATGAGCAGTTCTTC.

The rearrangement joins TRBV2 to TRBJ1-4; 8 bases map to TRBD1. The V and J ends lost 6 bases and 8 bases, in that order; junction bases with no gene match: 11. Germline values: CDR1 SNHLY, CDR2 FYNNEI. The CDR3 is 15 residues long. The CDR3 coding sequence is TGTGCCAGCAGCTGGACAGGGAGGCAGAGGGAAAAACTGTTTTTT. Residues: CASSWTGRQREKLFF.

On this clonotype itself: Since a much larger clone is just one base distant, this may be a read error. The chain couples TRBV2 to TRBJ1-1, with D perhaps TRBD1 (6 bases). The germline V gene encodes CDR1 SNHLY and CDR2 FYNNEI. This CDR3 has 13 amino acids. The chain's CDR3 is CASSRGGSTKAFF. In DNA form, the CDR3 reads TGTGCCAGCAGCAGAGGGGGATCCACTAAAGCTTTCTTT.

This clonotype was seen a few times. The rearrangement uses TRBV6-1 and TRBJ2-7; TRBD2 might be the D (7 bases). Germline values: CDR1 MNHNS, CDR2 SASEGT. Between the trimmed V and J ends, which lost 7 bases and 5 bases, there was a span of 15 bases. This CDR3 is 13 amino acids long. CDR3 protein: CASTRWEGDEQYF. CDR3 DNA sequence: TGTGCCAGCACCCGATGGGAGGGGGACGAGCAGTACTTC.

In regard to this clonotype: One end of the junction varies from germline; a read error may be responsible. CDR3 nucleotide sequence: TGCGCCAGCGGCCAAGATCGGGGACAGGGAGTTGCAACTAATGAAAAACTGTTTTTT. Translating gives CASGQDRGQGVATNEKLFF. The chain carries TRBV4-1 and TRBJ1-4, with 9 bases identical to TRBD1. This CDR3 has 19 residues. Germline CDR1 is MGHRA and CDR2 is YSYEKL.

The CDR3 here is CATSPTGTGTEQYF. DNA for the CDR3: TGTGCCACCAGTCCGACAGGGACAGGGACCGAGCAGTACTTC. The genes are TRBV15 and TRBJ2-7; 9 nucleotides line up with TRBD1. The junction had 9 bases not matched to a gene; V was cut back by 6 bases and J by 6 bases. There are 14 residues in the CDR3. Germline CDR1 LNHNV, CDR2 YYDKDF (reference sequence).

In the case of this clonotype: Given a much more abundant clone one base away, this may be a read error. The V call is TRBV20-1, the J call TRBJ2-3; 8 bases match TRBD2. The CDR3 extends over 15 amino acids. Germline CDR1 and CDR2: DFQATT and SNEGSKA (reference sequence). CDR3 nucleotide sequence: TGCAGTGCTAGGGGAAGCGGGGGTGGCACAGGTACGCAGTATTTT. Protein product: CSARGSGGGTGTQYF.

The rearrangement uses TRBV11-3 and TRBJ1-2; 11 bases fit TRBD1. V was pared by 5 bases and J by 13 bases, with 12 bases of the junction left unmatched. Germline assignment: CDR1 SGHNT and CDR2 YENEEA. This CDR3 contains 14 residues. DNA of the CDR3: TGTGCCAGCAGCGCCCGGGACAGGGGGTCTCCAGGCACCTTC. Translation: CASSARDRGSPGTF. Supplemented by reference TRBV11-3 and TRBJ1-2, the full variable domain reads EAGVVQSPRYKIIEKKQPVAFWCNPISGHNTLYWYLQNLGQGPELLIRYENEEAVDDSQLPKDRFSAERLKGVDSTLKIQPAELGDSAVYLCASSARDRGSPGTFGSGTRLTVV.